What follows are 10 T cell receptor beta chains derived from one specimen sequenced in a study of T cell repertoires in aging, cancer and after chemotherapy. Multiplex touch-down PCR with TRB-A/B primers amplified rearranged V-D-J TRB sequences. TCRdb recomputed calls from the multiplex PCR reads with MiXCR, one row per CDR3 protein. The sample shows some 2,200 distinct CDR3 sequences, roughly a quarter of them seen only once. Peripheral blood genomic DNA, not sorted cells or RNA, was the template. Sequencing was carried out using blood. The receptors stem from a human donor with a solid tumor.

There are a few counts of this clonotype. The rearrangement links TRBV10-3 to TRBJ1-2, with D perhaps matching TRBD1 (6 bases). This CDR3 has 14 residues. Deletions cut 3 bases from V and 4 bases from J, with 12 bases between. Germline CDR1 reads ENHRY; CDR2 reads SYGVKD. In DNA, the CDR3 is TGTGCCATCAGTGACCACAGGGTTAGCTATGGCTACACCTTC. This encodes CAISDHRVSYGYTF.

Of note for this clonotype: A read error may account for a junction end that differs from germline. The chain links TRBV6-5 to TRBJ1-5, with D perhaps TRBD1 (5 bases). The CDR3 runs 15 residues. Germline values: CDR1 MNHEY, CDR2 SVGAGI. CDR3 nucleotide sequence: TGTGCCATCAGTGTCGGGACCGCTAGCAATCAGCCCCAGCATTTT. As protein: CAISVGTASNQPQHF.

This clonotype was picked up a small number of times. J is TRBJ1-3 and V is TRBV7-9, with unresolved D. The CDR3 extends over 14 amino acids. The germline CDR1 and CDR2 sequences are SEHNR and FQNEAQ (reference sequence). V shed 5 bases and J shed 4 bases, with 12 bases lying between them. CDR3 in amino acids: CASSGDVGGNTIYF. The CDR3 coding sequence is TGTGCCAGCAGCGGTGATGTGGGGGGAAACACCATATATTTT.

This clonotype is deemed medium-sized. Written as DNA, the CDR3 is TGTGCCAGCAGTGACCCGGACAGTCAGGAAAAACTGTTTTTT. Residues: CASSDPDSQEKLFF. The chain recombines TRBV6-2 or TRBV6-3 with TRBJ1-4; TRBD1 might be the D (6 bases). Trimming pared 5 bases from V and 8 bases from J, leaving 15 bases between. The CDR3 has 14 residues. Germline CDR1 and CDR2: MNHEY and SVGEGT.

By share, this clonotype counts as medium-sized. The chain carries TRBV13 and TRBJ1-4; no definite D call. Looked up from germline, CDR1 is PRHDT and CDR2 is FYEKMQ (reference sequence). Trimming pared 1 base from V and 6 bases from J, leaving 3 bases between. The CDR3 is 12 amino acids. The CDR3 region is CASSLVHEKLFF. The CDR3 nucleotides read TGTGCCAGCAGCTTAGTGCATGAAAAACTGTTTTTT.

This clonotype was picked up a small number of times. The CDR3 spells CASSHSIREPLQPQHF. The CDR3, as DNA: TGCGCCAGCAGCCACTCAATCAGGGAACCCCTTCAGCCCCAGCATTTT. The chain recombines TRBV4-3 with TRBJ1-5; D might be TRBD1 (5 bases). This CDR3 comprises 16 residues. V was pared by 3 bases and J by 6 bases, with 18 bases between. The V gene's germline CDR1 is LGHNA and CDR2 YSLEER.

By its share, this clonotype is medium-sized. The chain is built from TRBV11-1 and TRBJ2-7; a possible D gene is TRBD2 (5 bases). Trimming left V 3 bases short and J 0 bases short, with 24 bases between. The CDR3 has 19 amino acids. The germline V gene encodes CDR1 SGHAT and CDR2 FQDESV (reference sequence). Here the CDR3 reads CASSFGPISLAGSSYEQYF. DNA for the CDR3: TGTGCCAGCAGCTTCGGCCCAATCTCACTGGCGGGTAGCTCCTACGAGCAGTACTTC.

The chain is built from TRBV21-1 and TRBJ1-4. TRBV21-1 is a listed pseudogene. The CDR3 extends over 13 amino acids. The CDR3 nucleotides are TGTGCCAGCCCCGGTAGAGCTAATGAAAAACTGTTTTTT. It codes for CASPGRANEKLFF.

This clonotype is labeled as medium-sized. The V and J genes are TRBV12-3 or TRBV12-4 and TRBJ2-2, with 9 bases identical to TRBD2. The CDR3 spans 15 residues. V lost 3 bases, J lost 3 bases, and 2 bases stayed unmatched. This chain's CDR3 is CASSFGTSYTGELFF. Written as DNA, the CDR3 is TGTGCCAGCAGTTTTGGGACTAGCTACACCGGGGAGCTGTTTTTT.

This rearrangement joins TRBV6-1 to TRBJ2-7; TRBD1 agrees at 9 bases. CDR1 MNHNS and CDR2 SASEGT come from the germline V gene. Germline trimming cut 3 bases from V and 4 bases from J; bases unmatched to any gene: 10. CDR3 length: 16 residues. The CDR3: CASSEGVGTGPYEQYF. The CDR3, as DNA: TGTGCCAGCAGTGAGGGCGTCGGGACAGGGCCTTACGAGCAGTACTTC.